This TCR beta chain originates from a study of T cells after yellow fever vaccination. The overall study: Fractions containing few cells were prepared with SMART-Seq v4 Ultra Low Input.

Overall study findings and caveats: Reappearing after the booster were most of the clones from primary vaccination (less than 98% CD4, 85% to 90% CD8). The secondary response was weaker but peaked faster, day 5 versus 15.

The table lists this clonotype with a few counts. Its antigen is unidentified. This CDR3 has 13 residues. Looked up from germline, CDR1 is LGHNA and CDR2 is YSLEER. Trimming pared 0 bases from V and 6 bases from J, leaving 6 bases between. 5'RACE template switching produced TCR cDNA carrying a universal primer site and UMIs. Via MiXCR, TCRdb re-called the 5' RACE reads, giving one row per CDR3 protein. Among approximately 160,000 distinct CDR3 sequences listed, about a tenth were seen once. The sequences come from CD8+ T cells sorted from PBMCs, collected 45 days after the yellow fever booster vaccination. V gene TRBV4-3 combines with J gene TRBJ2-1, with D uncertain. The receptor was derived from a man between 18 and 35 years old who received the YFV17D yellow fever vaccine. The chain's CDR3 is CASSQDFSNEQFF. The CDR3 DNA reads TGCGCCAGCAGCCAAGATTTTAGCAATGAGCAGTTCTTC.